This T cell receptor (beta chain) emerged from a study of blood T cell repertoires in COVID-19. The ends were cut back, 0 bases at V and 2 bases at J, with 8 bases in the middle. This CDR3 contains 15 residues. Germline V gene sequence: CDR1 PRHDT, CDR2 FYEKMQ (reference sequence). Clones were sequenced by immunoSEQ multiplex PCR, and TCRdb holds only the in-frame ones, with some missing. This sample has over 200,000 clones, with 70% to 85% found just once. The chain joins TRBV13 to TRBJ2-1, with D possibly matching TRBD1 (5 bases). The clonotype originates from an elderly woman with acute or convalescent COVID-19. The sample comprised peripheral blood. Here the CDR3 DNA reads TGTGCCAGCAGCTTAGGCAGGGCGCCCTACAATGAGCAGTTCTTC. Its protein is CASSLGRAPYNEQFF. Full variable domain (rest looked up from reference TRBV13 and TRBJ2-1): AAGVIQSPRHLIKEKRETATLKCYPIPRHDTVYWYQQGPGQDPQFLISFYEKMQSDKGSIPDRFSAQQFSDYHSELNMSSLELGDSALYFCASSLGRAPYNEQFFGPGTRLTVL.